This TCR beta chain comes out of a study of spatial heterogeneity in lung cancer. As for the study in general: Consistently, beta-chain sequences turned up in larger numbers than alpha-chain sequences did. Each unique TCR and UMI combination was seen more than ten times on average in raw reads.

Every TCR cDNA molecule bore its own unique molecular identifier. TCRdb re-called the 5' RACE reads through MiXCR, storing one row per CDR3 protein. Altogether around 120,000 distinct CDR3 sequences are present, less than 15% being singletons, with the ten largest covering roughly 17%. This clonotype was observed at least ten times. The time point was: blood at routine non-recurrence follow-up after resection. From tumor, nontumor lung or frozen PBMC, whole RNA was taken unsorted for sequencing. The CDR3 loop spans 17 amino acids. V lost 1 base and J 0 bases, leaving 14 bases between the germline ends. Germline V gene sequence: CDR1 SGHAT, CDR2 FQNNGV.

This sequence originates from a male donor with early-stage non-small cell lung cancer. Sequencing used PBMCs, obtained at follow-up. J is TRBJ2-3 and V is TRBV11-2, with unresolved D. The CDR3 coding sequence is TGTGCCAGCAGCTTAGGAGGTCTCTTCCTTAGCACAGATACGCAGTATTTT. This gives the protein CASSLGGLFLSTDTQYF.